The source of this T cell receptor beta chain is a study of T cells after yellow fever vaccination. Study-wide background: Fractions with few cells were prepared using SMART-Seq v4 Ultra Low Input. Overall study results and limits: The CD4 compartment and the CD8 compartment contained a small share of clonotypes in common.

V lost 5 bases to trimming and J lost 3 bases; unmatched junction nucleotides: 5. The CDR3 is made up of 14 amino acids. Germline V gene sequence: CDR1 SNHLY, CDR2 FYNNEI. Generation of TCR cDNA used 5'RACE template switching (which added a universal primer site and UMIs). MiXCR, applied by TCRdb to the 5' RACE reads, yields one record per CDR3 protein. The table shows 450,000 to 550,000 distinct CDR3 sequences, with just over 20% occurring only once. This clonotype was counted a few times. Its specificity is unknown. Sequenced material: PBMCs, taken less than 25 days after the first yellow fever vaccination. The V gene is TRBV2, the J gene TRBJ2-7; TRBD2 agrees at 9 bases. This clonotype originated in a young man who received the YFV17D yellow fever vaccine. Here the CDR3 reads CASSRLAAFYEQYF. The DNA of the CDR3 is TGTGCCAGCAGTAGACTAGCGGCATTCTACGAGCAGTACTTC. Together with reference TRBV2 and TRBJ2-7, the CDR3 gives the full variable domain: EPEVTQTPSHQVTQMGQEVILRCVPISNHLYFYWYRQILGQKVEFLVSFYNNEISEKSEIFDDQFSVERPDGSNFTLKIRSTKLEDSAMYFCASSRLAAFYEQYFGPGTRLTVT.